The sequence of this T cell receptor (beta chain) was determined in a study of cytomegalovirus exposure and HLA in healthy donors. Every donor was a healthy person donating bone marrow. In regard to this clone: Its target is not known.

Whole-study results and caveats: A reported reduction in N-insertions relative to the roughly 610-donor mean was seen in an Asian-associated ancestry cluster in a later analysis. A later analysis showed HLA-associated TCR beta chains outstripping equally common others in clonal expansion. At a 0.05 false discovery rate, a later analysis found approximately 15,000 TCR beta sequences to be associated with HLA alleles.

The study ran its PCR with 60 Vbeta and 13 Jbeta primers. The protocol was immunoSEQ multiplex PCR, while the TCRdb copy is restricted to in-frame clones and leaves out a portion. The table shows roughly 100,000 clones, with nearly 85% occurring only once. This TCR came from a man between 18 and 35 years old in good health and CMV-seronegative. The specimen was PBMCs.

The CDR3 region has the DNA TGTGCCAGTAGTATGGGCAGGACAGGGAAGGGGAACACTGAAGCTTTCTTT. Translation gives CASSMGRTGKGNTEAFF. The rearrangement links TRBV19 to TRBJ1-1; 8 positions agree with TRBD1. V was pared by 3 bases and J by 1 base, with 10 bases of the junction left unmatched. Germline CDR1 is LNHDA and CDR2 is SQIVND (reference sequence). The CDR3 is made up of 17 amino acids.